This T cell receptor beta chain was observed in a study of T cells after yellow fever vaccination. Study-level points and caveats: The appearance of a small share of clonotypes in both CD4 and CD8 compartments was observed.

In its sample, this clonotype was seen a few times. Antigen unknown. A process of 5'RACE template switching, which added a universal primer site and UMIs, was used to make TCR cDNA. TCRdb re-called the 5' RACE reads with MiXCR, one entry per CDR3 protein. The sample holds a few hundred thousand distinct CDR3 sequences, about 15% seen once. The ends were cut back, 7 bases at V and 3 bases at J, with 9 bases in the middle. CDR1 is SQVTM, CDR2 ANQGSEA, per germline. The CDR3 has 11 amino acids. This clonotype was sampled from a man younger than 35 who received the YFV17D yellow fever vaccine. The chain carries TRBV29-1 and TRBJ1-1; the D is unclear. The sequencing here drew on PBMCs, taken about 5 days after the first yellow fever vaccination. The chain's CDR3 is CSARRDTEAFF. Here the CDR3 DNA reads TGCAGCGCCCGGCGGGACACTGAAGCTTTCTTT.